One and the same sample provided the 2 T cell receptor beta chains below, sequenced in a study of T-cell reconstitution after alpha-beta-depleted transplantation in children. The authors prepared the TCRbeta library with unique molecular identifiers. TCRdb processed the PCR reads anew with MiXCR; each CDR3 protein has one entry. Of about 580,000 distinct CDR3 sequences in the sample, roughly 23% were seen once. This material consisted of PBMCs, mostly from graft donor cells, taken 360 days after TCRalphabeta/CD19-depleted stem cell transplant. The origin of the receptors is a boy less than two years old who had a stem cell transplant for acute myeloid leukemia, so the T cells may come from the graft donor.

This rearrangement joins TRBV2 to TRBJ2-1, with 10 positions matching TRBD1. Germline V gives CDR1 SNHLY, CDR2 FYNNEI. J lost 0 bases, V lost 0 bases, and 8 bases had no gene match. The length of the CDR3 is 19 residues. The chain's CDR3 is CASSEARDRGWGSYNEQFF. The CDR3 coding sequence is TGTGCCAGCAGTGAAGCGAGGGACAGGGGATGGGGCTCCTACAATGAGCAGTTCTTC. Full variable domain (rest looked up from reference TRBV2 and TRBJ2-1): EPEVTQTPSHQVTQMGQEVILRCVPISNHLYFYWYRQILGQKVEFLVSFYNNEISEKSEIFDDQFSVERPDGSNFTLKIRSTKLEDSAMYFCASSEARDRGWGSYNEQFFGPGTRLTVL.

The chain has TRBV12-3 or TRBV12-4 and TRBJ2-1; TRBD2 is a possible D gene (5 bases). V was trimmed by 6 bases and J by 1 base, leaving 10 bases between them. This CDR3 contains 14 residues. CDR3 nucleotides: TGTGCCAGCAGGCTGACTATTTCCTACAATGAGCAGTTCTTC. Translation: CASRLTISYNEQFF.